The rows below give T cell receptor beta chains drawn from one sample of a study of PD-1 blockade in mismatch repair-deficient tumors. TCRdb keeps only in-frame clones here, not all; method: immunoSEQ multiplex PCR. Of over 100,000 clones listed, 70% to 80% were seen once; the top ten hold about 4.5%. Sequenced here: peripheral blood, sampled approximately 64 weeks after starting pembrolizumab. The receptors originated from an adult with mismatch repair-deficient cancer. Both conserved end residues are part of each CDR3. A D gene is named only where the DNA matches it firmly. A clone size is listed for some rows: how often the clone was seen (once, few, many), or a class if it is expanded.

D gene	V gene	J gene	clone size	CDR3 DNA	CDR3 protein
NA	TRBV29-1	TRBJ2-5	NA	TGCAGCGTTGAAGAAGATCGGGCCCGAAAGGGAGAGACCCAGTACTTC	CSVEEDRARKGETQYF
NA	TRBV9	TRBJ1-1	few	TGTGCCAGCAGCGGATGGGTGAACACTGAAGCTTTCTTT	CASSGWVNTEAFF
TRBD2	TRBV2	TRBJ2-1	NA	TGTGCCAGCACGCCCGGGAGGGGGAGGAATGAGCAGTTCTTC	CASTPGRGRNEQFF
NA	TRBV4-3	TRBJ1-4	NA	TGCGCCAGCAGCCAGGTTGACAGTGGGGTGCATGAAAAACTGTTTTTT	CASSQVDSGVHEKLFF
NA	TRBV7-3	TRBJ2-2	NA	TGTGCCAGCAGCTTAACCTCCGGGGCCCTCAGGACCGGGGAGCTGTTTTTT	CASSLTSGALRTGELFF
NA	TRBV10-3	TRBJ2-3	NA	TGTGCCATCAGTGTGAGGGACACAGATACGCAGTATTTT	CAISVRDTDTQYF
NA	TRBV30	TRBJ1-3	NA	TGTGCCTGGTCCCCGGGCGGCTCTGGAAACACCATATATTTT	CAWSPGGSGNTIYF
TRBD1	TRBV6-5	TRBJ2-1	NA	TGTGCCAGCAGTCCAGGACAGGGGTCGGATGAGCAGTTCTTC	CASSPGQGSDEQFF
NA	TRBV7-6	TRBJ2-1	NA	TGTGCCAGCAGCTTAGGGAGGGGAAAGGGTTCGTATGAGCAGTTCTTC	CASSLGRGKGSYEQFF
NA	TRBV7-3	TRBJ1-2	NA	TGTGCCAGCAGCTCGGGAACACAGCTTGGTGGCTACACCTTC	CASSSGTQLGGYTF
NA	TRBV5-1	TRBJ2-1	NA	TGCGCCAGCAGCCTCCGGGACGGATCCTACAATGAGCAGTTCTTC	CASSLRDGSYNEQFF
NA	TRBV7-3	TRBJ2-3	NA	TGTGCCAGCAGTTCACGAAAGTTTGATACGCAGTATTTT	CASSSRKFDTQYF
NA	TRBV6-5	TRBJ2-7	NA	TGTGCCAGCAGCACCCGGGACTCTAACTACGAGCAGTACTTC	CASSTRDSNYEQYF
NA	TRBV4-1	TRBJ1-5	NA	TGCGCCAGCAGCCAAGCCGGACCAAACGTGCCCCAGCATTTT	CASSQAGPNVPQHF
NA	TRBV11-1	TRBJ1-1	NA	TGTGCCAGCAGCTTAGCCCAGTGGGGAGGGCCTGAAGCTTTCTTT	CASSLAQWGGPEAFF
NA	TRBV11-3	TRBJ2-5	NA	TGTGCCAGCAGCTTAGGCGGGCCGCAAGAGACCCAGTACTTC	CASSLGGPQETQYF
NA	TRBV7-6	TRBJ1-1	NA	TGTGCCAGCAGCTCCATGCGCCATGAAGCTTTCTTT	CASSSMRHEAFF
NA	TRBV16	TRBJ2-2	few	TGTGCCAGCAGCCAATTTCACCCCGGGGAGCTGTTTTTT	CASSQFHPGELFF
NA	TRBV6-4	TRBJ2-1	NA	TGTGCCAGCAGTTACACAGGGTTGGACAATGAGCAGTTCTTC	CASSYTGLDNEQFF
NA	TRBV27	TRBJ1-1	NA	TGTGCCAGCCGAAACGCCGGCACTGAAGCTTTCTTT	CASRNAGTEAFF
TRBD1	TRBV6-5	TRBJ2-2	NA	TGTGCCAGCAGTAGAACAGGGGGATCGGGGGAGCTGTTTTTT	CASSRTGGSGELFF
NA	TRBV6-1	TRBJ2-1	NA	TGTGCCAGCACCCAGAAGGGATATGAGCAGTTCTTC	CASTQKGYEQFF